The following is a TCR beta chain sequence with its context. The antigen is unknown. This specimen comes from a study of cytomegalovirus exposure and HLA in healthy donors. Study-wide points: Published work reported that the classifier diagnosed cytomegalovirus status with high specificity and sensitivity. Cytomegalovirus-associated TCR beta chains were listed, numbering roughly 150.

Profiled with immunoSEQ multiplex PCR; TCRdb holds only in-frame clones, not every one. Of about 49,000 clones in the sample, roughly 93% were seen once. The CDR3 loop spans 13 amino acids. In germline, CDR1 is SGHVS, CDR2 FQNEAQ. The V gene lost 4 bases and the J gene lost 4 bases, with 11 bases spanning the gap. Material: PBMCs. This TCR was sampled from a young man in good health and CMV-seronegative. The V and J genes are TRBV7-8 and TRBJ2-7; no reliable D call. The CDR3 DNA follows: TGTGCCAGCAGCTCCGGTACCGTTTACGAGCAGTACTTC. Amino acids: CASSSGTVYEQYF.